Following are 20 T cell receptor beta chains from one sample sequenced in a study of CXCR3-negative and CXCR3-positive naive CD8 T cells. 5' RACE with UMI labels generated the TRB cDNA libraries. Using the 5' RACE reads, TCRdb records one entry per CDR3 protein without DNA. Its listing shows 75,000 to 95,000 distinct CDR3 sequences. The sample comprised naive CXCR3- CD8+ T cells from blood. Subset meaning: CD45RO-CCR7+CD27+CD95- naive CD8+ T cells lacking CXCR3 (TNR3-). Receptors originate from a human donor in good health. Some clones in this sample may be carry-over from other donors' samples.

The rearrangement joins TRBV9 to TRBJ2-2; no DNA is available, so the TRBD1 call from TCRdb remains unchecked. The CDR3 is 15 residues long. Germline assignment: CDR1 SGDLS and CDR2 YYNGEE. This CDR3 is CARSLGGSNTGELFF.

This CDR3 is CSVSLARTVNEQFF. The chain links TRBV29-1 to TRBJ2-1; the TRBD2 assignment by TCRdb is unverifiable without DNA. The V gene's germline CDR1 is SQVTM and CDR2 ANQGSEA. This CDR3 spans 14 amino acids.

The chain is built from TRBV5-6 and TRBJ2-7; the D gene TCRdb calls, TRBD1, cannot be checked with no DNA. Germline assignment: CDR1 SGHDT and CDR2 YYEEEE. This CDR3 has 16 amino acids. CDR3 protein: CASSSEENRGPYEQYF.

The rearrangement joins TRBV20-1 to TRBJ1-2; TCRdb's D call, TRBD1, is unchecked because there is no DNA. From germline, CDR1 is DFQATT and CDR2 SNEGSKA (reference sequence). There are 13 residues in the CDR3. The CDR3 sequence is CSARDGQHYGYTF.

V gene TRBV6-5 combines with J gene TRBJ2-2; the D call of TRBD1 rests on TCRdb alone, since no DNA is present to check it. Per the germline V gene, CDR1 is MNHEY and CDR2 is SVGAGI. The CDR3 extends over 18 amino acids. This CDR3 is CASSYTNLWTANTGELFF.

The rearrangement joins TRBV14 to TRBJ1-6; there is no DNA to check the TCRdb D call of TRBD1. Per germline, CDR1 SGHDN and CDR2 FVKESK. The CDR3 contains 13 residues. The CDR3 region is CASSVRGNSPLHF.

The chain is built from TRBV7-3 and TRBJ2-5; TCRdb gives TRBD1 as the D gene, but with no DNA this cannot be confirmed. From germline, CDR1 is SGHTA and CDR2 FQGTGA. The CDR3 has 14 residues. The CDR3 region is CASSADPLGETQYF.

This chain joins TRBV29-1 and TRBJ1-1. The CDR3 runs 11 residues. The germline V gene has CDR1 SQVTM and CDR2 ANQGSEA. The CDR3 loop reads CSVGLESEAFF.

The chain is built from TRBV29-1 and TRBJ2-7; the TCRdb D gene call, TRBD2, has no DNA to confirm it. From germline, CDR1 is SQVTM and CDR2 ANQGSEA. This CDR3 has 12 residues. The CDR3 spells CSVVREDYEQYF.

This chain links TRBV7-9 with TRBJ1-1. Germline CDR1 reads SEHNR; CDR2 reads FQNEAQ (reference sequence). The CDR3 length is 11 residues. The chain's CDR3 is CASTPNTEAFF.

This chain joins TRBV29-1 and TRBJ1-1; the TCRdb call, TRBD1, lacks DNA for checking. The CDR3 has 16 amino acids. Germline CDR1 SQVTM, CDR2 ANQGSEA. The CDR3 here is CSVEDPSPRASTEAFF.

The rearrangement joins TRBV29-1 to TRBJ2-1; TCRdb selects TRBD1, and the lack of DNA leaves this call unchecked. Looked up from germline, CDR1 is SQVTM and CDR2 is ANQGSEA. The length of the CDR3 is 12 residues. CDR3: CSVLEARNEQFF.

This sequence joins TRBV7-9 and TRBJ2-2; lacking DNA, the TRBD2 call made by TCRdb goes unchecked. Germline V gene lookup returns CDR1 SEHNR and CDR2 FQNEAQ (reference sequence). The CDR3 loop spans 14 amino acids. CDR3: CASSLAVQAGELFF.

V and J are TRBV14 and TRBJ1-2. The CDR3 extends over 13 amino acids. Germline values: CDR1 SGHDN, CDR2 FVKESK. The CDR3 region is CASSPGLFYGYTF.

V and J are TRBV29-1 and TRBJ2-1; the TCRdb D gene call, TRBD1, has no DNA to confirm it. This CDR3 has 12 residues. Per germline, CDR1 SQVTM and CDR2 ANQGSEA. CDR3 residues: CSAQGAAEEQFF.

The V and J genes are TRBV4-3 and TRBJ2-2; the D call of TRBD1 rests on TCRdb alone, since no DNA is present to check it. CDR1 is LGHNA, CDR2 YSLEER, per germline. The CDR3 is 15 residues long. The chain's CDR3 is CASSPYRLNTGELFF.

This chain links TRBV29-1 with TRBJ1-2; as DNA is missing, the TRBD1 call by TCRdb cannot be tested. The germline V gene encodes CDR1 SQVTM and CDR2 ANQGSEA. The CDR3 has 14 amino acids. The CDR3 loop reads CSVLGTGTNYGYTF.

The genes are TRBV27 and TRBJ2-7. This CDR3 contains 13 residues. Germline CDR1 reads MNHEY; CDR2 reads SMNVEV (reference sequence). CDR3 region: CASSLSEATEQYF.

CDR3 in amino acids: CASSLGQELFF. This sequence joins TRBV27 and TRBJ1-4; TCRdb returns TRBD1, unconfirmable since there is no DNA. Per germline, CDR1 MNHEY and CDR2 SMNVEV (reference sequence). CDR3 length equals 11 residues. Drawing the rest from reference TRBV27 and TRBJ1-4, the complete variable domain is EAQVTQNPRYLITVTGKKLTVTCSQNMNHEYMSWYRQDPGLGLRQIYYSMNVEVTDKGDVPEGYKVSRKEKRNFPLILESPSPNQTSLYFCASSLGQELFFGSGTQLSVL.

J is TRBJ2-1 and V is TRBV6-6; TCRdb names TRBD1, which stays unverified in the absence of DNA. Germline CDR1 and CDR2: MNHNY and SVGAGI (reference sequence). This CDR3 contains 16 residues. The CDR3 sequence is CASSPPAGNTYNEQFF.